The entry that follows covers one TCR beta chain sequence. Its antigen is not known. PCR employed 60 Vbeta and 13 Jbeta primers. The protocol was immunoSEQ multiplex PCR, while the TCRdb copy is restricted to in-frame clones and leaves out a portion. The table lists 200,000 to 250,000 clones, approximately 85% of them singletons. The data stem from a study of cytomegalovirus exposure and HLA in healthy donors. Notes on the study in general: When a later analysis was performed, an Asian-associated ancestry cluster reportedly had fewer N-insertions than the approximately 700-donor mean.

The length of the CDR3 is 11 residues. Germline CDR1 reads MNHEY; CDR2 reads SVGAGI. V shed 2 bases and J shed 8 bases, with 6 bases lying between them. Specimen: PBMCs. V gene TRBV6-5 combines with J gene TRBJ1-2, with TRBD1 as a possible D gene (5 bases). This TCR came from a woman aged 40 to 49 in good health and CMV-seronegative. The chain's CDR3 is CASSYRGGYTF. The CDR3 bases are TGTGCCAGCAGTTACAGGGGCGGCTACACCTTC.